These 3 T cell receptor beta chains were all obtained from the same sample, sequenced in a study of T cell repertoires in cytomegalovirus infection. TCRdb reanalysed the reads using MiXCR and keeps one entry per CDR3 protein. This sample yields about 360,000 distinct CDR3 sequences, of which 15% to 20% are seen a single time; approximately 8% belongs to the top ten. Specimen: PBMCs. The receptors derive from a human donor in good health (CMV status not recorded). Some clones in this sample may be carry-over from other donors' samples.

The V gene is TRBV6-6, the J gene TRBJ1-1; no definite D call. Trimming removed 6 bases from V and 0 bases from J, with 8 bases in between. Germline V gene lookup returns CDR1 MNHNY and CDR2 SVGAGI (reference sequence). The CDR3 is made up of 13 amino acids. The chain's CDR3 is CASRRAVNTEAFF. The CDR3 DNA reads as TGTGCCAGCAGGCGAGCGGTGAACACTGAAGCTTTCTTT.

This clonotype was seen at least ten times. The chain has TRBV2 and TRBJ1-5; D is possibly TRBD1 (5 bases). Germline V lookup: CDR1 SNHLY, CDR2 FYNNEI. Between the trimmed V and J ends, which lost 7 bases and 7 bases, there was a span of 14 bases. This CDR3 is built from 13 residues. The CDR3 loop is CASTRGRGQPQHF. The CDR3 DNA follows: TGTGCCAGCACCCGCGGGCGGGGCCAGCCCCAGCATTTT.

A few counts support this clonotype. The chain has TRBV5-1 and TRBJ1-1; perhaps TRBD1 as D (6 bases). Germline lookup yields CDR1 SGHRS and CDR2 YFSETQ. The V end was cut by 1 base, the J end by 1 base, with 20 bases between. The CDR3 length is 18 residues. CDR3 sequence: CASSLPPYLGDKNTEAFF. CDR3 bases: TGCGCCAGCAGCTTGCCGCCCTATTTGGGGGACAAGAACACTGAAGCTTTCTTT.